Following are 5 T cell receptor beta chains from one sample sequenced in a study of T-cell reconstitution after alpha-beta-depleted transplantation in children. For TCRbeta, the library was prepared with unique molecular identifiers. One entry per CDR3 protein, called by TCRdb with MiXCR from the PCR reads. The sample has 150,000 to 250,000 distinct CDR3 sequences, about 14% seen once. Here the sequenced sample was PBMCs from the stem cell graft donor, taken from the stem cell graft. These receptors were collected from a human donor who donated a stem cell graft to a child with acute lymphoblastic leukemia.

This clonotype occurred many times. The V gene is TRBV5-1, the J gene TRBJ2-7, with TRBD2 identical over 9 bases. The germline CDR1 and CDR2 sequences are SGHRS and YFSETQ. The V gene end was trimmed by 5 bases and the J gene end by 7 bases; junction bases not matched to a gene: 16. The length of the CDR3 is 16 residues. The CDR3 sequence is CASRLLPSGTLEEQYF. In DNA form, the CDR3 reads TGCGCCAGCAGACTACTACCTAGCGGGACCCTCGAGGAGCAGTACTTC. Looking up the rest from reference TRBV5-1 and TRBJ2-7 gives the full variable domain: KAGVTQTPRYLIKTRGQQVTLSCSPISGHRSVSWYQQTPGQGLQFLFEYFSETQRNKGNFPGRFSGRQFSNSRSEMNVSTLELGDSALYLCASRLLPSGTLEEQYFGPGTRLTVT.

The chain is built from TRBV7-2 and TRBJ2-1, with 12 nucleotides matching TRBD2. The V gene end was trimmed by 5 bases and the J gene end by 7 bases; junction bases not matched to a gene: 6. CDR1 and CDR2 (germline): SGHTA, FQGNSA. The CDR3 extends over 15 amino acids. CDR3 bases: TGTGCCAGCAGCACCTCTAGCGGGAGGGAGAATGAGCAGTTCTTC. It yields the protein CASSTSSGRENEQFF.

This clonotype came up many times. The chain links TRBV29-1 to TRBJ1-1; TRBD1 matches 7 bases. The CDR3 length is 16 residues. V was pared by 4 bases and J by 6 bases, with 17 bases of the junction left unmatched. Germline V CDR1 and CDR2: SQVTM, ANQGSEA. CDR3 protein: CSVADGLRQGASEAFF. The DNA of the CDR3 is TGCAGCGTTGCGGACGGGTTGAGACAGGGTGCGTCTGAAGCTTTCTTT.

There are a few counts of this clonotype. The chain recombines TRBV6-1 with TRBJ2-1; 7 bases agree with TRBD2. The CDR3 totals 19 residues. After removal of 3 bases from V and 0 bases from J, the junction contained 14 bases not matched to a gene. Germline V gene sequence: CDR1 MNHNS, CDR2 SASEGT. The CDR3 sequence is CASSEKGPTSPYSYNEQFF. Here the CDR3 DNA reads TGTGCCAGCAGTGAGAAAGGCCCGACTAGCCCCTACTCCTACAATGAGCAGTTCTTC.

This clonotype was recorded only once. This rearrangement joins TRBV2 to TRBJ2-1, with D perhaps TRBD2 (7 bases). Germline-derived CDR1 and CDR2 are SNHLY and FYNNEI. The V end lost 11 bases, the J end lost 5 bases, and 19 bases lay between the germline ends. CDR3 size: 14 residues. CDR3 nucleotides: TGTGCCGGCAAGGGAGGGGGGCTTCACAATGAGCAGTTCTTC. Encoded protein: CAGKGGGLHNEQFF.